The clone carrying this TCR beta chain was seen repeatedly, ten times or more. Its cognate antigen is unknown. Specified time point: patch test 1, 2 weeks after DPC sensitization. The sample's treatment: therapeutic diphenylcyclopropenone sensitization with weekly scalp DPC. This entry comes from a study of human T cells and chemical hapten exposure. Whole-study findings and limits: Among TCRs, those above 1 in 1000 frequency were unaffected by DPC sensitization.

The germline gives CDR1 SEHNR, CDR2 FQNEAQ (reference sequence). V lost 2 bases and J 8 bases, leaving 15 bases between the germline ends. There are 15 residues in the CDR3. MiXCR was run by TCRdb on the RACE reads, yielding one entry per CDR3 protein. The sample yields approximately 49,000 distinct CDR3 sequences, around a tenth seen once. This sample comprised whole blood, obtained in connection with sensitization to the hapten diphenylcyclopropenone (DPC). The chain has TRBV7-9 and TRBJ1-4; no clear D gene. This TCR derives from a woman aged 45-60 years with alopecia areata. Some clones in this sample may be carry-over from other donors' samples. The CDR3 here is CASSLQGNLLEKLFF. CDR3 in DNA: TGTGCCAGCAGCTTACAAGGGAACCTCTTGGAAAAACTGTTTTTT. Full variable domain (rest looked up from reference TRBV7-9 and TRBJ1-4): DTGVSQNPRHKITKRGQNVTFRCDPISEHNRLYWYRQTLGQGPEFLTYFQNEAQLEKSRLLSDRFSAERPKGSFSTLEIQRTEQGDSAMYLCASSLQGNLLEKLFFGSGTQLSVL.